Described below is a single TCR beta chain sequence and its context. Its target is not known. The data belong to a study of cytomegalovirus exposure and HLA in healthy donors. Study observations and caveats: In a later analysis, TCR beta V- and J-gene trimming showed a link to a missense DCLRE1C variant. An Asian-associated ancestry cluster reportedly showed fewer N-insertions than the approximately 660-donor mean in a later analysis. Another analysis was done later, and it associated 17,000 or so TCR beta sequences with HLA alleles at 0.05 false discovery rate. It was shown in a later analysis that HLA-associated TCR beta chains were more clonally expanded than other, equally common chains.

Researchers ran the PCR with 60 Vbeta and 13 Jbeta primers. Some clones are missing from TCRdb's copy, which holds only in-frame ones; the method was immunoSEQ multiplex PCR. The table for this sample gives about 88,000 clones. The CDR3 is made up of 17 amino acids. The V gene end was trimmed by 1 base and the J gene end by 5 bases; junction bases not matched to a gene: 5. In germline, CDR1 is SGHNT, CDR2 YYREEE (reference sequence). The chain links TRBV5-4 to TRBJ2-5, with 16 bases fitting TRBD2. This TCR derives from a girl aged 10-17 years in good health and CMV-seropositive. Sequencing was performed on PBMCs. DNA of the CDR3: TGTGCCAGCAGCTTGTTGGGACTAGCGGGGGGGCGGGAGACCCAGTACTTC. Protein product: CASSLLGLAGGRETQYF.